The clone carrying this T cell receptor beta chain ranks as medium-sized. This entry is derived from a study of spatial heterogeneity in lung cancer. This CDR3 region has 15 residues. V lost 0 bases and J lost 2, with 11 bases in between. The germline V gene has CDR1 SGHTA and CDR2 FQGNSA. In TCRdb, the 5' RACE reads were re-called with MiXCR into one record per CDR3 protein. The sample includes about 1,800 distinct CDR3 sequences, roughly a sixth seen only once; the top ten take roughly 40%. Time point described: sample taken at primary tumor resection. Extraction of whole RNA from tumor, nontumor lung or frozen PBMC preceded unsorted sequencing.

V gene TRBV7-2 combines with J gene TRBJ2-7, with D possibly TRBD2 on 5 matching bases. The material sequenced was PBMCs, taken at surgery. This receptor was obtained from a male donor with early-stage non-small cell lung cancer. The DNA of the CDR3 is TGTGCCAGCAGCTTAGCGTCAGCGGCTCCCTACGAGCAGTACTTC. Residues: CASSLASAAPYEQYF.